This is a list of T cell receptor beta chains from one sample in a study of blood T cell repertoires in COVID-19. Assay: immunoSEQ multiplex PCR; the TCRdb copy retains only in-frame clones and omits some. The sample has 250,000 to 350,000 clones; around 89% are singletons. Sequencing used peripheral blood. The receptors originated from a woman aged 50 to 60 with COVID-19, enrolled during active disease. Both conserved end residues are part of each CDR3. D genes are given only for firm matches. The size field is filled for only some rows; it gives once, few, many or a size class.

TRBV3-1/TRBV3-2,NA,TRBD1,TRBJ2-2,12,CASDRGTGELFF,TGTGCCAGCGACAGGGGCACCGGGGAGCTGTTTTTT
TRBV6-5,NA,TRBD2,TRBJ2-7,13,CASNPGLAYEQYF,TGTGCCAGCAACCCGGGACTAGCTTACGAGCAGTACTTC
TRBV27,NA,NA,TRBJ2-3,13,CASSLSSPDTQYF,TGTGCCAGCAGTTTATCGTCTCCAGATACGCAGTATTTT
TRBV27,NA,TRBD1,TRBJ1-1,16,CASSSLQGASFTEAFF,TGTGCCAGCAGTTCCCTACAGGGGGCGTCGTTCACTGAAGCTTTCTTT
TRBV6-6,NA,TRBD2,TRBJ2-1,13,CASRELAGEEQFF,TGTGCCAGCAGAGAACTAGCGGGAGAAGAGCAGTTCTTC
TRBV27,NA,TRBD2,TRBJ2-3,18,CASSSLRVAAGGRDTQYF,TGTGCCAGCAGTTCCCTAAGGGTAGCGGCGGGAGGGAGGGATACGCAGTATTTT
TRBV5-4,once,NA,TRBJ1-1,14,CASSLAVMNTEAFF,TGTGCCAGCAGCTTGGCGGTAATGAACACTGAAGCTTTCTTT
TRBV5-5,NA,NA,TRBJ1-1,14,CASSLAGGNTEAFF,TGTGCCAGCAGCTTGGCCGGGGGGAACACTGAAGCTTTCTTT
TRBV4-3,NA,NA,TRBJ1-5,19,CASSLFHPGRGAPYQPQHF,TGCGCCAGCAGCCTCTTCCACCCCGGGCGGGGGGCGCCTTATCAGCCCCAGCATTTT
TRBV4-3,NA,NA,TRBJ2-1,15,CASSKSGTPYNEQFF,TGCGCCAGCAGTAAATCCGGGACACCTTACAATGAGCAGTTCTTC
TRBV21-1,NA,NA,TRBJ1-5,14,CASSKQGGNQPQHF,TGTGCCAGCAGCAAACAGGGTGGCAATCAGCCCCAGCATTTT
TRBV18,NA,TRBD1,TRBJ1-2,16,CASSPETGTGVGGYTF,TGTGCCAGCTCACCAGAGACCGGAACAGGGGTTGGAGGCTACACCTTC
TRBV7-2,NA,NA,TRBJ2-7,13,CASSLGGASEQYF,TGTGCCAGCAGCTTGGGGGGGGCTAGCGAGCAGTACTTC